This is a list of T cell receptor beta chains from one sample in a study of CD8 T cells in Susac syndrome. Each CDR3 protein is one row after TCRdb ran MiXCR on the immunoSEQ multiplex PCR reads. Here the sample spans some 130,000 distinct CDR3 sequences, around nine tenths being singletons. Sequenced material: CD8+ T cells from PBMCs. These TCRs come from a human donor with multiple sclerosis. CDR3s include the opening cysteine and the closing phenylalanine or tryptophan. D genes are given only for firm matches. Not all rows give a size; the values are once, few, many and, for expanded clones, a class.

cdr3_nt: TGTGCCAGCAGCCAAGATAGGACTAGCGGGAGCGGCGGTGAGCAGTTCTTC
cdr3_aa: CASSQDRTSGSGGEQFF
v_call: TRBV4-2
clone_size: once
d_call: TRBD2
j_call: TRBJ2-1

cdr3_nt: TGTGCCAGCAGCCTGCGGGAGGGTGAGCAGTTCTTC
cdr3_aa: CASSLREGEQFF
v_call: TRBV7-3
clone_size: .
d_call: TRBD2
j_call: TRBJ2-1

cdr3_nt: TGTGCCAGCAGCTACTCGCTCGGACTAGCGGAGTACAATGAGCAGTTCTTC
cdr3_aa: CASSYSLGLAEYNEQFF
v_call: TRBV27
clone_size: .
d_call: TRBD2
j_call: TRBJ2-1

cdr3_nt: TGTGCCAGCAGTGCGAGAGGCGGGAGCTCCTACAATGAGCAGTTCTTC
cdr3_aa: CASSARGGSSYNEQFF
v_call: TRBV25-1
clone_size: .
d_call: TRBD2
j_call: TRBJ2-1

cdr3_nt: TGTGCCAGCAGCTTAGCATTTGCATTCCATGGCTACACCTTC
cdr3_aa: CASSLAFAFHGYTF
v_call: TRBV7-9
clone_size: .
d_call: .
j_call: TRBJ1-2

cdr3_nt: TGCAGCGTTGAACGAGACAGCTCCTACGAGCAGTACTTC
cdr3_aa: CSVERDSSYEQYF
v_call: TRBV29-1
clone_size: once
d_call: .
j_call: TRBJ2-7

cdr3_nt: TGTGCCAGTAGTATAGTAGGAGAGGCCGGGGAGCTGTTTTTT
cdr3_aa: CASSIVGEAGELFF
v_call: TRBV19
clone_size: once
d_call: .
j_call: TRBJ2-2

cdr3_nt: TGTGCCAGCAGTTTAGTGAGCGGGAGGACGGAGACCCAGTACTTC
cdr3_aa: CASSLVSGRTETQYF
v_call: TRBV27
clone_size: .
d_call: TRBD2
j_call: TRBJ2-5

cdr3_nt: TGTGCCAGCAGCCTTTCCACTAGCATCCACAATGAGCAGTTCTTC
cdr3_aa: CASSLSTSIHNEQFF
v_call: TRBV7-9
clone_size: .
d_call: .
j_call: TRBJ2-1

cdr3_nt: TGTGCCAGTAGTGGTCTAGGCTGGGAGCTGTTTTTT
cdr3_aa: CASSGLGWELFF
v_call: TRBV19
clone_size: .
d_call: .
j_call: TRBJ2-2

cdr3_nt: TGCAGTGCCAGGATGAGGATATTTAATGAAAAACTGTTTTTT
cdr3_aa: CSARMRIFNEKLFF
v_call: TRBV20-1
clone_size: .
d_call: .
j_call: TRBJ1-4

cdr3_nt: TGTGCCAGCAGCGTGGGTGTTAGTGGCTACACCTTC
cdr3_aa: CASSVGVSGYTF
v_call: TRBV9
clone_size: .
d_call: .
j_call: TRBJ1-2

cdr3_nt: TGTGCCAGCAGCTCGGACAGGGCGAACACTGAAGCTTTCTTT
cdr3_aa: CASSSDRANTEAFF
v_call: TRBV9
clone_size: .
d_call: TRBD1
j_call: TRBJ1-1

cdr3_nt: TGTGCCAGCAGTTTCAGCGGATTAACCTACGAGCAGTACTTC
cdr3_aa: CASSFSGLTYEQYF
v_call: TRBV27
clone_size: .
d_call: .
j_call: TRBJ2-7

cdr3_nt: TGTGCCAGCCGGAAAGGGGATAATGAAAAACTGTTTTTT
cdr3_aa: CASRKGDNEKLFF
v_call: TRBV7-9
clone_size: .
d_call: .
j_call: TRBJ1-4

cdr3_nt: TGTGCCAGCAGCACGACTAGCGAGAAAGCCTACAATGAGCAGTTCTTC
cdr3_aa: CASSTTSEKAYNEQFF
v_call: TRBV11-3
clone_size: once
d_call: TRBD2
j_call: TRBJ2-1

cdr3_nt: TGTGCCAGCAGTTTATATACCCCTCCAGACCTGAACACTGAAGCTTTCTTT
cdr3_aa: CASSLYTPPDLNTEAFF
v_call: TRBV27
clone_size: .
d_call: .
j_call: TRBJ1-1

cdr3_nt: TGCAGCGTTGTTCTTCCCGGGAACTATGGCTACACCTTC
cdr3_aa: CSVVLPGNYGYTF
v_call: TRBV29-1
clone_size: .
d_call: .
j_call: TRBJ1-2

cdr3_nt: TGCAGCGTTGATACAGGGGGAGGAGAGACCCAGTACTTC
cdr3_aa: CSVDTGGGETQYF
v_call: TRBV29-1
clone_size: .
d_call: TRBD1
j_call: TRBJ2-5

cdr3_nt: TGTGCCAGCAGTCCTGACAGCACCCTAGCGGGAAGAGGTCAGCAGTACTTC
cdr3_aa: CASSPDSTLAGRGQQYF
v_call: TRBV27
clone_size: .
d_call: TRBD2
j_call: TRBJ2-7

cdr3_nt: TGCAGCGTACCACACCCCGGGGGGGAGCAGTACTTC
cdr3_aa: CSVPHPGGEQYF
v_call: TRBV29-1
clone_size: .
d_call: TRBD2
j_call: TRBJ2-7

cdr3_nt: TGTGCCAGCAGTCCTGAGGCGTTTGGTAAAGAGACCCAGTACTTC
cdr3_aa: CASSPEAFGKETQYF
v_call: TRBV27
clone_size: .
d_call: .
j_call: TRBJ2-5

cdr3_nt: TGTGCCTGGAGTCTATCTAGCGGGGGCATGAATGAGCAGTTCTTC
cdr3_aa: CAWSLSSGGMNEQFF
v_call: TRBV30
clone_size: .
d_call: TRBD2
j_call: TRBJ2-1